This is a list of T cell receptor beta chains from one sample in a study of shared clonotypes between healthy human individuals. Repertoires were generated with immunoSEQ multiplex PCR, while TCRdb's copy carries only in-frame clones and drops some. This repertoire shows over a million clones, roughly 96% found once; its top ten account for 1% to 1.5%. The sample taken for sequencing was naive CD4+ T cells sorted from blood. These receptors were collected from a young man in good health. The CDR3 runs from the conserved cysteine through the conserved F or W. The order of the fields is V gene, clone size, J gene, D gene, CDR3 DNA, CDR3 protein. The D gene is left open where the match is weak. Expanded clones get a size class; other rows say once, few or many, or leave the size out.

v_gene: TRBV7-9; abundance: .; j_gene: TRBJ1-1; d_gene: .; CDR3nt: TGTGCCAGCAGCTTAGGGGGAACAAACACTGAAGCTTTCTTT; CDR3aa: CASSLGGTNTEAFF
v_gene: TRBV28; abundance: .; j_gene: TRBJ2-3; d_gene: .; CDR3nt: TGTGCCAGCAGTTTATTGCAGTCTGGGATGGATACGCAGTATTTT; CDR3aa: CASSLLQSGMDTQYF
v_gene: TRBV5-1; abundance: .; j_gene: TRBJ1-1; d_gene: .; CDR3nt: TGCGCCAGCAGCTTGAACACAGTGAACACTGAAGCTTTCTTT; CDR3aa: CASSLNTVNTEAFF
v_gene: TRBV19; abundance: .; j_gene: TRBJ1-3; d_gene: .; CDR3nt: TGTGCCAGTAGTATCAAGGACACCATATATTTT; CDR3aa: CASSIKDTIYF
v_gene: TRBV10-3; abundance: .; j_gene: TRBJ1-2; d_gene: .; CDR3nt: TGTGCCATCAGTGGTTCGGGGGACGACGGCTACACCTTC; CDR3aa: CAISGSGDDGYTF
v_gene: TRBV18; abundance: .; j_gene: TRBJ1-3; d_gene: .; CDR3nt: TGTGCCAGCTCACCATTGGACAGAGCCGCCAGAAACACCATATATTTT; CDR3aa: CASSPLDRAARNTIYF
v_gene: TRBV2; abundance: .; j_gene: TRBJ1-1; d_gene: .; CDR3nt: TGTGCCAGCAGTGTTCCCGAAGCTTTCTTT; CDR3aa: CASSVPEAFF
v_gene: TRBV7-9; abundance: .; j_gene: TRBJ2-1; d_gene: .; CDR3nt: TGTGCCAGCAGCTTAGGGGGGCCCTCGGATGAGCAGTTCTTC; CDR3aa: CASSLGGPSDEQFF
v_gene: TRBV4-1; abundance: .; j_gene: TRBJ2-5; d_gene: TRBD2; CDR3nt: TGCGCCAGCAGCCAAGAGTCGGCCGGGAGGGGAGAGACCCAGTACTTC; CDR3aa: CASSQESAGRGETQYF
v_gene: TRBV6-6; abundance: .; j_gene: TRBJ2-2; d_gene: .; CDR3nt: TGTGCCAGCAGTTACTCAGGGGAGGAGCTGTTTTTT; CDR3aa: CASSYSGEELFF
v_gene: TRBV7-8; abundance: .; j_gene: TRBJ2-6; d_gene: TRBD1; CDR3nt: TGTGCCAGCAGCTACCTCCTTGGAGACAGGGTTGTATCCGGGGCCAACGTCCTGACTTTC; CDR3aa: CASSYLLGDRVVSGANVLTF
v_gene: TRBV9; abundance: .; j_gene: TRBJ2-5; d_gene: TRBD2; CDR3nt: TGTGCCAGCAGCGTCCGACCGGGACTAGCGGGAGGCTTCCAAGAGACCCAGTACTTC; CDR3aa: CASSVRPGLAGGFQETQYF
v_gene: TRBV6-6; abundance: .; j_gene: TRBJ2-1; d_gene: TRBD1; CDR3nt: TGTGCCAGCAGTTACGTCGACAGGGTCAATGAGCAGTTCTTC; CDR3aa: CASSYVDRVNEQFF
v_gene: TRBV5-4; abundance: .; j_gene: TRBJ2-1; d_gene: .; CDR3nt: TGTGCCAGCAGCTTGGACCCATCGGCGGACCGGTTCTTC; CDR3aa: CASSLDPSADRFF
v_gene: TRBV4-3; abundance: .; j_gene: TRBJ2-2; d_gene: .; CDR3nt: TGCGCCAGCAGCCAAGAGGGAAGGAACACCGGGGAGCTGTTTTTT; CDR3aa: CASSQEGRNTGELFF
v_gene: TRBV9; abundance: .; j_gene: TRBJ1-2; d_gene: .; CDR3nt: TGTGCCAGCAGCGCCGGGACAAGAAATGGCTACACCTTC; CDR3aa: CASSAGTRNGYTF
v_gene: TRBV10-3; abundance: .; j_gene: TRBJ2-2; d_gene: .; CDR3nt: TGTGCCATCAGTGTGGTGGGGTTAGCCGGGGAGCTGTTTTTT; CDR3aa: CAISVVGLAGELFF
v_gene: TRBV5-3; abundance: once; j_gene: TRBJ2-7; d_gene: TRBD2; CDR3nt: TGTGCCAGAAGCTCGGGACTAGCGCATGACGAGCAGTACTTC; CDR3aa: CARSSGLAHDEQYF
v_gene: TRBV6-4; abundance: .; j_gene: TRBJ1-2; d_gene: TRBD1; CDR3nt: TGTGCCAGCAGTGGAGAAGGGACAGGGGCTCTTAGTGGCTACACCTTC; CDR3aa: CASSGEGTGALSGYTF
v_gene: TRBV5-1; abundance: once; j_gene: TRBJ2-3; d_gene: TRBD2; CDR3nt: TGCGCCAGCAGCAAACTAGCGGGGAGCACAGATACGCAGTATTTT; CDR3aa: CASSKLAGSTDTQYF
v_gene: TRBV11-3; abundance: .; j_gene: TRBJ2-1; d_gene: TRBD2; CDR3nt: TGTGCCAGCAGCCCGGGACTAGCGGGAGGGCCGAGTCTTTACAATGAGCAGTTCTTC; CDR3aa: CASSPGLAGGPSLYNEQFF
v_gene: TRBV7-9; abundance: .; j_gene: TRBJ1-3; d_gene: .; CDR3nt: TGTACTACTCAAGCTTTCTCTGGAAACACCATATATTTT; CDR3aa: CTTQAFSGNTIYF
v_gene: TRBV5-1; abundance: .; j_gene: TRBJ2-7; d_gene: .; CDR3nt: TGCGCCAGCAGCCCGGACAGTTCCTACGAGCAGTACTTC; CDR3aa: CASSPDSSYEQYF
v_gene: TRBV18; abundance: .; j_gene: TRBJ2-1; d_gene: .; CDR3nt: TGTGCCAGCTCACCACCGACTAACTACAATGAGCAGTTCTTC; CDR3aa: CASSPPTNYNEQFF
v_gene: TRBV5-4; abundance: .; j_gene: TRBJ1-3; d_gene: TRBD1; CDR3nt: TGTGCCAGCAGCTCCTGGACAGGCTCTGGAAACACCATATATTTT; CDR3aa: CASSSWTGSGNTIYF